This TCR beta chain is drawn from a study of blood T cell repertoires in COVID-19. The overall study: The origin of the acute and convalescent COVID-19 samples was the United States, Italy and Spain. PBMCs, B-cell-depleted T cells, or T cells were the source of the cDNA or gDNA that made up the material.

Trimming at V came to 4 bases and at J to 6 bases, leaving 9 bases not matched to a gene. Per the germline V gene, CDR1 is MNHEY and CDR2 is SMNVEV (reference sequence). The CDR3 spans 15 residues. Per the original methods: Quantification of nucleated cells was approximated via reference gene primer amplification. The table came from immunoSEQ multiplex PCR; TCRdb's copy has only in-frame clones and leaves some out. The V and J calls and the clone size are those of that table, but D and trimming were determined from the DNA. The sample lists 70,000 or so clones, more than 75% occurring once. The sample taken for sequencing was peripheral blood. The rearrangement links TRBV27 to TRBJ2-7; 10 bases are shared with TRBD1. The TCR was taken from a human donor in a cohort sampled during active COVID-19. CDR3 coding DNA: TGTGCCAGCAGTTCATTGGGGACAGGGGAAATCGAGCAGTACTTC. Encoded protein: CASSSLGTGEIEQYF.